These T cell receptor beta chains were read from a single sample in a study of OX40 agonist ivuxolimab in advanced cancers. The table came from immunoSEQ multiplex PCR; TCRdb's copy has only in-frame clones and leaves some out. The sample lists tens of thousands of clones, roughly 90% occurring once. The specimen was CD4+ or CD8+ T cells sorted from blood, collected in a trial of the OX40 agonist ivuxolimab. Receptors originate from an adult with an advanced solid tumor such as melanoma, head and neck, liver or kidney cancer. CDR3s include the opening cysteine and the closing phenylalanine or tryptophan. The D gene is left open where the match is weak. Clone size is given for some rows only: seen once, a few or many times, or a class if the clone is expanded.

D	size	J	V	DNA	CDR3
TRBD1	NA	TRBJ2-7	TRBV15	TGTGCCACCAGCAGAGGACAGGGGCAGTACGAGCAGTACTTC	CATSRGQGQYEQYF
NA	NA	TRBJ1-1	TRBV28	TGTGCCAGCAACCCAGGGTTGAACACTGAAGCTTTCTTT	CASNPGLNTEAFF
NA	NA	TRBJ2-7	TRBV18	TGTGCCAGCTCACCACCGTCACGGTCCTACGAGCAGTACTTC	CASSPPSRSYEQYF
NA	NA	TRBJ1-1	TRBV7-9	TGTGCCAGCAGCTTCGGGCAGAGCACTGAAGCTTTCTTT	CASSFGQSTEAFF
NA	NA	TRBJ2-3	TRBV30	TGTGCCTGGAGTGCGACGGGGGATACGCAGTATTTT	CAWSATGDTQYF
NA	once	TRBJ1-3	TRBV7-8	TGTGCCAGCAGCTTAGACCTCCTGGGGGAAGCTGGAAACACCATATATTTT	CASSLDLLGEAGNTIYF
NA	NA	TRBJ1-5	TRBV6-1	TGTGCCAGCACCCAAGCCAGCGGCAATCAGCCCCAGCATTTT	CASTQASGNQPQHF
TRBD2	NA	TRBJ2-1	TRBV19	TGTGCCAGTAGTACGACTAGCGGAGGTTACAATGAGCAGTTCTTC	CASSTTSGGYNEQFF
TRBD1	NA	TRBJ2-7	TRBV28	TGTGCCAGCTTGCCCGGGACAGGGGGCATCCAAATTTACGAGCAGTACTTC	CASLPGTGGIQIYEQYF
NA	NA	TRBJ1-4	TRBV30	TGTGCCTGGAGTGGGGCAGTCCTTAATGAAAAACTGTTTTTT	CAWSGAVLNEKLFF
NA	NA	TRBJ2-3	TRBV25-1	TGTGCCAGCAGTGAACAGCTTGGGGCACTCACAGATACGCAGTATTTT	CASSEQLGALTDTQYF
TRBD1	NA	TRBJ2-3	TRBV27	TGTGCCAGCAGTTCCAAATCTGACTCCCGACAGGGGGCTAGCGTCGGTACGCAGTATTTT	CASSSKSDSRQGASVGTQYF
NA	NA	TRBJ1-3	TRBV6-6	TGTGCCAGCAGTTACGGGGAGGGGCGCGGAAACACCATATATTTT	CASSYGEGRGNTIYF
TRBD1	NA	TRBJ1-5	TRBV28	TGTGCCAGCAGTCCCGAGGGACAGATGCTTAGCAATCAGCCCCAGCATTTT	CASSPEGQMLSNQPQHF
NA	NA	TRBJ2-5	TRBV19	TGTGCCAGTAGTATAGTGAAGGAAGAGACCCAGTACTTC	CASSIVKEETQYF
NA	NA	TRBJ2-3	TRBV6-4	TGTGCCAGCAGGCCGGAAGCTAGCACAGATACGCAGTATTTT	CASRPEASTDTQYF
TRBD1	NA	TRBJ1-2	TRBV27	TGTGCCAGCAGATCCGGGACAGGGATCATTAACTATGGCTACACCTTC	CASRSGTGIINYGYTF
NA	NA	TRBJ2-3	TRBV6-5	TGTGCCAGCACCCAGTCGGGGATCGAAACAGATACGCAGTATTTT	CASTQSGIETDTQYF
NA	NA	TRBJ1-3	TRBV11-2	TGTGCCAGCAGCTTAGGGGACTTCTCTGGAAACACCATATATTTT	CASSLGDFSGNTIYF
NA	NA	TRBJ1-5	TRBV19	TGTGCCAGTACCCCATACTCGGGGCGAGGTGGCAATCAGCCCCAGCATTTT	CASTPYSGRGGNQPQHF
NA	NA	TRBJ1-4	TRBV21-1	TGTGCCAGCAGCGCGGGACAGGAGGGTAATGAAAAACTGTTTTTT	CASSAGQEGNEKLFF
NA	NA	TRBJ2-5	TRBV5-4	TGTGCCAGCAGCTTTGGGGGGGCCCAAGAGACCCAGTACTTC	CASSFGGAQETQYF
NA	NA	TRBJ2-6	TRBV6-1	TGTGCCAGCTCCCTGGGGAACTCTGGGGCCAACGTCCTGACTTTC	CASSLGNSGANVLTF
TRBD1	NA	TRBJ1-1	TRBV5-5	TGTGCCAGCAGCTTTCTCCCCGCAGGGGGAGGCACTGAAGCTTTCTTT	CASSFLPAGGGTEAFF
NA	NA	TRBJ2-5	TRBV6-5	TGTGCCAGCAGTTTAACCGGGACATCCCAAGAGACCCAGTACTTC	CASSLTGTSQETQYF
NA	NA	TRBJ2-4	TRBV21-1	TGTGCCAGCAGCAAAGGGGGGGGAAGCCAACCCGGCGCCAAAAACATTCAGTACTTC	CASSKGGGSQPGAKNIQYF
TRBD1	NA	TRBJ1-2	TRBV5-4	TGTGCCATACAAGTTGGGGACAGCGAGTCCTACACCTTC	CAIQVGDSESYTF
TRBD1	NA	TRBJ2-3	TRBV11-2	TGTGCCAGCAGCTTAATCCCCGGACAGGGTGGCACAGATACGCAGTATTTT	CASSLIPGQGGTDTQYF
NA	NA	TRBJ2-1	TRBV30	TGTGCCTGGACCTCTAGTGGAACTTACAATGAGCAGTTCTTC	CAWTSSGTYNEQFF
NA	once	TRBJ1-1	TRBV6-6	TGTGCCAGCAGTTACGAGGGAGATCTAGCTGCTTTCTTT	CASSYEGDLAAFF
NA	NA	TRBJ1-6	TRBV21-1	TGTGCCAGCAGCAAAGTTGGGCAGTCTAATTCACCCCTCCACTTT	CASSKVGQSNSPLHF
TRBD1	NA	TRBJ1-5	TRBV4-1	TGCGCCAGCAGCCAAGAGACGACAGGGGGCCAGCCCCAGCATTTT	CASSQETTGGQPQHF
NA	NA	TRBJ2-7	TRBV4-3	TGCGCCAGCAGCCAAGATTTGAGCGGGACAAACCCCTACGAGCAGTACTTC	CASSQDLSGTNPYEQYF
TRBD1	NA	TRBJ2-1	TRBV4-2	TGTGCCAGCAGCCCCGCTCCGACAGGGTCCTACAATGAGCAGTTCTTC	CASSPAPTGSYNEQFF
NA	NA	TRBJ2-1	TRBV10-3	TGTGCCATCAGCCAGGGGGGGACCAATGAGCAGTTCTTC	CAISQGGTNEQFF
TRBD2	few	TRBJ2-1	TRBV29-1	TGCAGCGTTGACAACAGCGGGAGGCAATCCTACAATGAGCAGTTCTTC	CSVDNSGRQSYNEQFF
NA	NA	TRBJ2-1	TRBV30	TGTGCCTGGAGGGAAATCGTATACAATGAGCAGTTCTTC	CAWREIVYNEQFF
TRBD2	NA	TRBJ2-1	TRBV7-2	TGTGCCAGCAGCTTGGGACTAGCGGTCTACAATGAGCAGTTCTTC	CASSLGLAVYNEQFF
NA	NA	TRBJ2-6	TRBV6-5	TGTGCCAGCAGTTCACAGGGAGCTGGGGCCAACGTCCTGACTTTC	CASSSQGAGANVLTF
TRBD2	NA	TRBJ2-5	TRBV7-9	TGTGCCAGCAGCTTAGAGGGACTAGCGGGAGAGACCCAGTACTTC	CASSLEGLAGETQYF
TRBD1	NA	TRBJ1-1	TRBV18	TGTGCCAGCTCATCAGGGACAGCTCAGAACACTGAAGCTTTCTTT	CASSSGTAQNTEAFF
TRBD1	once	TRBJ1-2	TRBV5-1	TGCGCCAGCAGCGCCGGGGACAGCTTCGGTTACTATGGCTACACCTTC	CASSAGDSFGYYGYTF
NA	few	TRBJ1-3	TRBV4-1	TGCGCCAGCAGCCCCCCTGGGAGGGAGATCGGAAACACCATATATTTT	CASSPPGREIGNTIYF
TRBD1	NA	TRBJ2-7	TRBV4-2	TGTGCCAGCAGCCTACGGGACAGGGACTTCGAGCAGTACTTC	CASSLRDRDFEQYF
TRBD1	NA	TRBJ1-2	TRBV9	TGTGCCAGCAGCCCCCGGACAGGGGACTATGGCTACACCTTC	CASSPRTGDYGYTF
NA	NA	TRBJ1-2	TRBV2	TGTGCCAGCAGTCCAGACCACTATGGCTACACCTTC	CASSPDHYGYTF
NA	NA	TRBJ2-5	TRBV5-1	TGCGCCAGCAGCTTGGGCCCTTTTGAGACCCAGTACTTC	CASSLGPFETQYF
NA	NA	TRBJ2-3	TRBV27	TGTGCCAGCAGTTCTCCCCTCATATCGGGGCGAAATACGCAGTATTTT	CASSSPLISGRNTQYF
NA	NA	TRBJ2-3	TRBV15	TGTGCCACCAGCAGAGTGGGGACGGGGGGCACAGATACGCAGTATTTT	CATSRVGTGGTDTQYF